The 13 T cell receptor beta chains presented below share a single source sample, sequenced in a study of cytomegalovirus exposure and HLA in healthy donors. The PCR made use of 60 Vbeta and 13 Jbeta primers. The assay was immunoSEQ multiplex PCR, and TCRdb's table has in-frame clones only and misses some. The profile shows around 110,000 clones, roughly 68% of them singletons. Sequencing used PBMCs. Receptor source: a woman in her twenties or thirties in good health and CMV-seronegative.

This chain connects TRBV6-1 to TRBJ1-1; 8 nucleotides line up with TRBD1. The CDR3 runs 13 residues. J gave up 4 bases and V 7 bases, and 5 bases lay outside the gene matches. Germline CDR1 MNHNS, CDR2 SASEGT. The CDR3 nucleotides read TGTGCCAGCAAGCCACAGGGGGGCACTGAAGCTTTCTTT. Translation: CASKPQGGTEAFF.

The chain links TRBV4-2 to TRBJ1-2; D call uncertain. V dropped 2 bases and J dropped 7 bases, with 17 bases sitting between them. Looked up from germline, CDR1 is LGHNA and CDR2 is YNFKEQ. This CDR3 contains 15 residues. The CDR3 DNA sequence: TGTGCCAGCAGCCAAAGAGAGGAGGGATCGAGTGGCTACACCTTC. Translated, it gives CASSQREEGSSGYTF.

Here the CDR3 DNA reads TGCGCCAGCAGCTTGGGGCCTAGCGGGAATGACTACGAGCAGTACTTC. As protein: CASSLGPSGNDYEQYF. The chain employs TRBV5-1 and TRBJ2-7; 9 bases agree with TRBD2. In germline, CDR1 is SGHRS, CDR2 YFSETQ. This CDR3 is built from 16 residues. V gave up 0 bases and J gave up 3 bases; unmatched junction bases: 7. Full variable domain (outside the CDR3, taken from reference TRBV5-1 and TRBJ2-7): KAGVTQTPRYLIKTRGQQVTLSCSPISGHRSVSWYQQTPGQGLQFLFEYFSETQRNKGNFPGRFSGRQFSNSRSEMNVSTLELGDSALYLCASSLGPSGNDYEQYFGPGTRLTVT.

The CDR3 sequence is CASKRRQTQAGELFF. CDR3 nucleotide sequence: TGTGCCAGCAAGAGGAGACAGACCCAGGCCGGGGAGCTGTTTTTT. V usage is TRBV6-5 and J usage is TRBJ2-2; the D gene is possibly TRBD1 (5 bases). The V end lost 7 bases, the J end lost 6 bases, and 18 bases lay between the germline ends. CDR3 length: 15 residues. Germline lookup yields CDR1 MNHEY and CDR2 SVGAGI.

The rearrangement uses TRBV5-1 and TRBJ1-4; D is unclear. Trimming removed 4 bases at V and 4 bases at J, with 17 bases between. Per the germline V gene, CDR1 is SGHRS and CDR2 is YFSETQ. This CDR3 contains 16 residues. The DNA of the CDR3 is TGCGCCAGCAGCCCAGATACCCCGGGAGTTAATGAAAAACTGTTTTTT. Amino acid sequence: CASSPDTPGVNEKLFF.

This clone was observed a handful of times. This chain joins TRBV7-8 and TRBJ1-3; tentatively, D is TRBD1 (5 bases). The CDR3 sequence is 14 residues long. Per germline, CDR1 SGHVS and CDR2 FQNEAQ. Deletions cut 5 bases from V and 0 bases from J, with 8 bases between. CDR3 in amino acids: CASSLGASGNTIYF. As DNA, the CDR3 is TGTGCCAGCAGCCTTGGGGCCTCTGGAAACACCATATATTTT.

This clone was detected only a few times. This chain connects TRBV10-3 to TRBJ1-1; D gene ambiguous. Germline-derived CDR1 and CDR2 are ENHRY and SYGVKD. The CDR3 totals 15 residues. Between the trimmed V and J ends, which lost 5 bases and 4 bases, there was a span of 17 bases. CDR3 in DNA: TGTGCCATCAGTTCGGGCCCCTTCGAGGGCACTGAAGCTTTCTTT. Protein product: CAISSGPFEGTEAFF.

In its sample, this clone was seen once. This chain joins TRBV13 and TRBJ1-4; 10 bases match TRBD1. CDR3 length equals 15 residues. Trimming took 2 bases from V and 7 from J; bases not matched to a gene: 4. Germline lookup yields CDR1 PRHDT and CDR2 FYEKMQ (reference sequence). CDR3 region: CASSLQGTGVEKLFF. The CDR3 DNA sequence: TGTGCCAGCAGCTTACAAGGGACAGGGGTTGAAAAACTGTTTTTT.

This clone was seen just once. This chain links TRBV5-1 with TRBJ2-2; 7 bases align to TRBD2. The length of the CDR3 is 16 residues. The V gene's germline CDR1 is SGHRS and CDR2 YFSETQ. V was pared by 4 bases and J by 5 bases, with 11 bases of the junction left unmatched. CDR3 DNA sequence: TGCGCCAGCAGCCGGTGGGCGGGAGTGAATACCGGGGAGCTGTTTTTT. Its translation is CASSRWAGVNTGELFF. Drawing the rest from reference TRBV5-1 and TRBJ2-2, the complete variable domain is KAGVTQTPRYLIKTRGQQVTLSCSPISGHRSVSWYQQTPGQGLQFLFEYFSETQRNKGNFPGRFSGRQFSNSRSEMNVSTLELGDSALYLCASSRWAGVNTGELFFGEGSRLTVL.

The chain employs TRBV19 and TRBJ1-1; D call uncertain. This CDR3 region has 12 residues. In germline, CDR1 is LNHDA, CDR2 SQIVND (reference sequence). V was pared by 7 bases and J by 5 bases, with 11 bases between. The DNA for the CDR3 is TGTGCCAGTAAGGTATCGGGAACTGAAGCTTTCTTT. Its translation is CASKVSGTEAFF.

A few counts support this clone. The chain employs TRBV5-6 and TRBJ2-7, with TRBD2 matching over 11 bases. The ends lost 0 bases at V and 0 bases at J; junction bases unmatched: 8. Germline V lookup: CDR1 SGHDT, CDR2 YYEEEE. CDR3 length: 18 amino acids. This CDR3 is CASSLGGTSGSSSYEQYF. DNA of the CDR3: TGTGCCAGCAGCTTGGGTGGGACTAGCGGTTCCAGCTCCTACGAGCAGTACTTC.

This chain uses TRBV7-8 with TRBJ1-2, with D possibly TRBD1 on 5 matching bases. The V end lost 1 base, the J end lost 8 bases, and 17 bases lay between the germline ends. The CDR3 length is 15 residues. Germline V gene lookup returns CDR1 SGHVS and CDR2 FQNEAQ. The CDR3: CASSLGQQGIGGYTF. The CDR3 region has the DNA TGTGCCAGCAGCTTAGGCCAGCAGGGTATTGGGGGCTACACCTTC.

This chain joins TRBV7-2 and TRBJ1-4; D is uncertain. This CDR3 is built from 16 residues. Per germline, CDR1 SGHTA and CDR2 FQGNSA. V lost 2 bases and J 8 bases, leaving 18 bases between the germline ends. In nucleotides, the CDR3 is TGTGCCAGCAGCTTACGGGGAGGTATACTAGGGGAAAAACTGTTTTTT. Protein sequence: CASSLRGGILGEKLFF.